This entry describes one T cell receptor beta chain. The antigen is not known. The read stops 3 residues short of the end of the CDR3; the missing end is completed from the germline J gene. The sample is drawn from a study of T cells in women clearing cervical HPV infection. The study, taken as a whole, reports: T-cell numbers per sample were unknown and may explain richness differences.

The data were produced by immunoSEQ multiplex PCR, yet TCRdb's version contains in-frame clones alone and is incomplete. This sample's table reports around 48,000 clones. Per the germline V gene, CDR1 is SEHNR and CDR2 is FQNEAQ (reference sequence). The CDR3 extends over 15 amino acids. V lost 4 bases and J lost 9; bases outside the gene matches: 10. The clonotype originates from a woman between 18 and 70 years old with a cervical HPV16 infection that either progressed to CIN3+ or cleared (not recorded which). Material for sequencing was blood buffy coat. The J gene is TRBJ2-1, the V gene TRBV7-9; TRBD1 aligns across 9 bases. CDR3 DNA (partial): TGTGCCAGCAGCTACGGACAGGGGACCCCCTCTGAG. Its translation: CASSYGQGTPSE. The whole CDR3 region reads CASSYGQGTPSEQFF.